These 29 T cell receptor beta chains came from one sample sequenced in a study of Tregs in tolerant kidney transplant recipients. Sequenced by immunoSEQ multiplex PCR; TCRdb stores in-frame clones only, minus some. This table holds some 110,000 clones, about 91% found once. The sequenced material came from CD4+ T cells from blood. The receptors here all came from a human donor in good health.

The V call is TRBV7-3, the J call TRBJ2-2; a possible D gene is TRBD2 (6 bases). This CDR3 has 13 residues. V was shortened by 4 bases and J by 4 bases, with 7 bases between the two germline ends. The germline gives CDR1 SGHTA, CDR2 FQGTGA. CDR3 loop: CASSSGVTGELFF. CDR3 sequence (DNA): TGTGCCAGCAGCTCGGGGGTCACCGGGGAGCTGTTTTTT.

V gene TRBV25-1 combines with J gene TRBJ1-2; D is ambiguous. Germline V CDR1 and CDR2: MGHDK, SYGVNS. The V gene lost 10 bases and the J gene lost 9 bases, with 30 bases spanning the gap. This CDR3 is 16 amino acids long. This CDR3 reads CATAHLPPGGPHRYTF. The CDR3 DNA sequence: TGTGCCACCGCCCATCTCCCTCCTGGTGGGCCACATCGCTACACCTTC.

This clone is a singleton in its sample. The gene calls are TRBV7-2 and TRBJ2-7, with 7 bases lining up with TRBD1. The CDR3 length is 13 residues. Looked up from germline, CDR1 is SGHTA and CDR2 is FQGNSA. V lost 5 bases and J lost 4; bases outside the gene matches: 5. CDR3 loop: CASSRDREYEQYF. DNA for the CDR3: TGTGCCAGCAGCCGCGACAGGGAATACGAGCAGTACTTC.

The chain is built from TRBV11-3 and TRBJ2-3; 7 positions agree with TRBD1. J was trimmed by 1 base and V by 3 bases; bases with no gene match: 13. The germline V gene encodes CDR1 SGHNT and CDR2 YENEEA. The CDR3 consists of 18 residues. In DNA form, the CDR3 reads TGTGCCAGCAGCTTGCCCGCGGCCAGGGGGAATGGCACAGATACGCAGTATTTT. Protein sequence: CASSLPAARGNGTDTQYF.

This rearrangement joins TRBV19 to TRBJ2-7; TRBD1 aligns across 11 bases. The CDR3 totals 15 residues. Per germline, CDR1 LNHDA and CDR2 SQIVND (reference sequence). V lost 4 bases to trimming and J lost 7 bases; unmatched junction nucleotides: 9. The CDR3 sequence: CASSTGQGAGVEQYF. CDR3 nucleotides: TGTGCCAGTAGTACAGGACAGGGGGCCGGTGTAGAGCAGTACTTC.

This chain links TRBV11-2 with TRBJ1-2, with D maybe TRBD1 (6 bases). V gave up 8 bases and J gave up 5 bases, with 21 bases separating them. The CDR3 runs to 15 residues. Per germline, CDR1 SGHAT and CDR2 FQNNGV. In DNA form, the CDR3 reads TGTGCCAGCCACTCCCTCAGGGGAATAGGGTATGGCTACACCTTC. Translating gives CASHSLRGIGYGYTF.

The chain recombines TRBV7-3 with TRBJ1-2; possible D gene TRBD1, 5 bases. V was trimmed by 7 bases and J by 5 bases, leaving 20 bases between them. The length of the CDR3 is 15 residues. Looked up from germline, CDR1 is SGHTA and CDR2 is FQGTGA. The CDR3, as DNA: TGTGCCAGCAAAATCGGGGGGTCCCCCTTGTATGGCTACACCTTC. It specifies CASKIGGSPLYGYTF.

The chain is built from TRBV4-2 and TRBJ2-2; D not resolved. The CDR3 runs 15 residues. The germline gives CDR1 LGHNA, CDR2 YNFKEQ. Trimming stripped 1 base from V and 3 bases from J, with 9 bases between. As DNA, the CDR3 is TGTGCCAGCAGCCAAGGAATGGCGGACACCGGGGAGCTGTTTTTT. Encoded protein: CASSQGMADTGELFF.

The chain joins TRBV9 to TRBJ1-5; D is ambiguous. Trimming took 0 bases from V and 0 from J, leaving 1 base between them. CDR1 and CDR2 from the germline V gene are SGDLS and YYNGEE. The length of the CDR3 is 13 residues. The CDR3 spells CASSVASNQPQHF. CDR3 nucleotides: TGTGCCAGCAGCGTAGCTAGCAATCAGCCCCAGCATTTT.

The chain uses TRBV19 and TRBJ2-5, with 7 bases aligning to TRBD2. V shed 7 bases, J shed 0 bases, and the junction held 8 bases outside the gene matches. The germline V gene has CDR1 LNHDA and CDR2 SQIVND (reference sequence). The CDR3 totals 15 residues. CDR3 nucleotides: TGTGCCAGTACTATGGGTCTAGCGGACCAAGAGACCCAGTACTTC. As protein: CASTMGLADQETQYF. Supplemented by reference TRBV19 and TRBJ2-5, the full variable domain reads DGGITQSPKYLFRKEGQNVTLSCEQNLNHDAMYWYRQDPGQGLRLIYYSQIVNDFQKGDIAEGYSVSREKKESFPLTVTSAQKNPTAFYLCASTMGLADQETQYFGPGTRLLVL.

V usage is TRBV19 and J usage is TRBJ2-7, with 9 bases aligning to TRBD1. J gave up 2 bases and V 4 bases, and 6 bases lay outside the gene matches. Germline CDR1 and CDR2: LNHDA and SQIVND (reference sequence). The CDR3 sequence is 15 residues long. In DNA form, the CDR3 reads TGTGCCAGTAGTAAGGGACAGGGACCCACCTACGAGCAGTACTTC. Its protein product is CASSKGQGPTYEQYF. The variable domain in full, with the rest retrieved from reference TRBV19 and TRBJ2-7, is DGGITQSPKYLFRKEGQNVTLSCEQNLNHDAMYWYRQDPGQGLRLIYYSQIVNDFQKGDIAEGYSVSREKKESFPLTVTSAQKNPTAFYLCASSKGQGPTYEQYFGPGTRLTVT.

V and J are TRBV19 and TRBJ2-3, with TRBD2 matching 14 bases. The CDR3 is 16 residues long. V was pared by 8 bases and J by 0 bases, with 4 bases of the junction left unmatched. The germline V gene has CDR1 LNHDA and CDR2 SQIVND (reference sequence). CDR3 sequence (DNA): TGTGCCAGTCGGACTAGCGGGGGGCCTAGCACAGATACGCAGTATTTT. Amino acid sequence: CASRTSGGPSTDTQYF.

V usage is TRBV7-8 and J usage is TRBJ2-7; 7 nucleotides agree with TRBD2. V shed 4 bases and J 3 bases; nucleotides not matched to a gene: 6. The CDR3 sequence is 14 residues long. From germline, CDR1 is SGHVS and CDR2 FQNEAQ. CDR3 coding DNA: TGTGCCAGCAGCTACGTGCCTAGCGGCTACGAGCAGTACTTC. It specifies CASSYVPSGYEQYF.

The rearrangement joins TRBV6-4 to TRBJ2-1, with 7 bases that match TRBD1. Unmatched junction bases numbered 6, after V lost 6 bases and J lost 1 base. Germline V gene sequence: CDR1 MRHNA, CDR2 SNTAGT. The CDR3 runs to 15 residues. CDR3 amino acids: CASSQEGASYNEQFF. The CDR3 coding sequence is TGTGCCAGCAGCCAAGAGGGGGCATCCTACAATGAGCAGTTCTTC.

A few counts support this clone. The rearrangement uses TRBV19 and TRBJ1-2, with 9 bases identical to TRBD1. J was trimmed by 4 bases and V by 6 bases; bases with no gene match: 12. Germline CDR1 reads LNHDA; CDR2 reads SQIVND (reference sequence). This CDR3 is built from 16 residues. The CDR3 nucleotides read TGTGCCAGTAGCCACCCGGGACAGGGAGGGGGCTATGGCTACACCTTC. It encodes CASSHPGQGGGYGYTF.

This rearrangement joins TRBV6-6 to TRBJ2-2; possibly TRBD1 for D (6 bases). Looked up from germline, CDR1 is MNHNY and CDR2 is SVGAGI (reference sequence). The V and J ends lost 2 bases and 1 base respectively, with 8 bases between them. This CDR3 spans 15 amino acids. CDR3 sequence reads: CASSYQGRNTGELFF. Here the CDR3 DNA reads TGTGCCAGCAGTTACCAGGGGAGGAACACCGGGGAGCTGTTTTTT.

This clone was seen only once. The rearrangement joins TRBV30 to TRBJ2-3, with a possible D match to TRBD2 (5 bases). Germline loops: CDR1 GTSNPN, CDR2 SVGIG (reference sequence). The CDR3 loop spans 13 amino acids. Deletions cut 5 bases from V and 3 bases from J, with 12 bases between. The CDR3 DNA sequence: TGTGCCTGGGGCCTATCGGGGACAGATACGCAGTATTTT. Amino acid sequence: CAWGLSGTDTQYF.

J is TRBJ2-5 and V is TRBV7-8, with 7 bases fitting TRBD1. The CDR3 has 16 amino acids. V shed 0 bases and J 5 bases; nucleotides not matched to a gene: 9. The germline V gene has CDR1 SGHVS and CDR2 FQNEAQ. CDR3 DNA: TGTGCCAGCAGCTTAGCCAGGGGACAGCCAGAGGAGACCCAGTACTTC. This sequence encodes CASSLARGQPEETQYF. Full variable domain (rest looked up from reference TRBV7-8 and TRBJ2-5): GAGVSQSPRYKVAKRGQDVALRCDPISGHVSLFWYQQALGQGPEFLTYFQNEAQLDKSGLPSDRFFAERPEGSVSTLKIQRTQQEDSAVYLCASSLARGQPEETQYFGPGTRLLVL.

This clone was detected only once. This sequence joins TRBV7-2 and TRBJ1-5, with D tentatively TRBD1 (5 bases). This CDR3 spans 15 amino acids. V lost 2 bases and J lost 0, with 8 bases in between. Germline assignment: CDR1 SGHTA and CDR2 FQGNSA. In DNA, the CDR3 is TGTGCCAGCAGCTTATGGGGGAATAGCAATCAGCCCCAGCATTTT. It specifies CASSLWGNSNQPQHF.

The rearrangement uses TRBV28 and TRBJ2-7; weak D call: TRBD1 (5 bases). This CDR3 is built from 17 residues. Deletions cut 3 bases from V and 2 bases from J, with 20 bases between. Germline CDR1 MDHEN, CDR2 SYDVKM. The CDR3 DNA reads TGTGCCAGCAGTTTGAGGATCGGAATAGGGGTTCCCTACGAGCAGTACTTC. It specifies CASSLRIGIGVPYEQYF.

This clone was detected once. The genes are TRBV5-1 and TRBJ2-5; tentatively, D is TRBD1 (5 bases). Germline V gene data show CDR1 as SGHRS and CDR2 as YFSETQ. The CDR3 spans 15 residues. V lost 4 bases and J lost 7, with 20 bases in between. The CDR3 here is CASSLNAGLAGTQYF. DNA for the CDR3: TGCGCCAGCAGCCTCAATGCAGGGTTGGCCGGGACCCAGTACTTC.

This clone has only one observation. The CDR3 region has the DNA TGTGCCAGTAAATGGTGGTATAGCAATCAGCCCCAGCATTTT. Protein product: CASKWWYSNQPQHF. J is TRBJ1-5 and V is TRBV19; D is uncertain. Trimming took off 7 bases at V and 0 bases at J, with 10 bases between the two ends. Germline lookup yields CDR1 LNHDA and CDR2 SQIVND (reference sequence). This CDR3 has 14 amino acids.

This sequence joins TRBV6-5 and TRBJ2-7; TRBD1 matches at 10 bases. The CDR3 is 14 amino acids. V was clipped by 7 bases and J by 9 bases; unmatched bases: 12. CDR1 MNHEY and CDR2 SVGAGI come from the germline V gene. The CDR3 protein is CASKRGTGELVQYF. The CDR3, as DNA: TGTGCCAGCAAGCGCGGGACAGGGGAACTGGTGCAGTACTTC.

CDR3 DNA: TGCGCCAGCAGCTTGGTTAGGCCTGGGGCCAACGTCCTGACTTTC. This codes for CASSLVRPGANVLTF. The J gene is TRBJ2-6, the V gene TRBV5-1; D not resolved. The CDR3 runs 15 residues. CDR1 and CDR2 from the germline V gene are SGHRS and YFSETQ. V lost 0 bases to trimming and J lost 2 bases, with 6 bases between them.

The genes are TRBV7-2 and TRBJ2-3, with D maybe TRBD1 (5 bases). From germline, CDR1 is SGHTA and CDR2 FQGNSA. This CDR3 is built from 14 residues. The germline V and J ends were trimmed by 5 bases and 0 bases, with 9 bases remaining between them. For the CDR3, the DNA is TGTGCCAGCAGCAGACAGCCGAGCACAGATACGCAGTATTTT. The encoded protein is CASSRQPSTDTQYF.

This chain links TRBV18 with TRBJ2-7; D remains ambiguous. Deletions cut 3 bases from V and 6 bases from J, with 12 bases between. Germline V gene lookup returns CDR1 KGHSH and CDR2 LQKENI. The CDR3 contains 13 residues. CDR3 region: CASSPGSLGEQYF. The CDR3, as DNA: TGTGCCAGCTCACCTGGATCCCTTGGCGAGCAGTACTTC.

CDR3 amino acids: CASSHLQGIYGYTF. CDR3 nucleotide sequence: TGCGCCAGCAGCCACTTACAGGGGATCTATGGCTACACCTTC. The chain has TRBV5-1 and TRBJ1-2; TRBD1 agrees at 7 bases. CDR1 and CDR2 from the germline V gene are SGHRS and YFSETQ. CDR3 length: 14 residues. The J segment lost 4 bases and the V segment lost 4 bases, leaving 7 bases of the junction unmatched.

This clone was seen more than once but under ten times. The genes are TRBV6-1 and TRBJ1-1, with D unclear. CDR3 length equals 13 residues. Trimming took off 10 bases at V and 0 bases at J, with 12 bases between the two ends. Germline-derived CDR1 and CDR2 are MNHNS and SASEGT. CDR3: CATIIQVNTEAFF. The CDR3 DNA follows: TGTGCCACTATTATCCAGGTGAACACTGAAGCTTTCTTT.

This clone was picked up one time. The gene calls are TRBV27 and TRBJ2-1; TRBD2 aligns across 13 bases. J lost 3 bases, V lost 6 bases, and 5 bases had no gene match. Germline V lookup: CDR1 MNHEY, CDR2 SMNVEV (reference sequence). The CDR3 length is 16 residues. In DNA form, the CDR3 reads TGTGCCAGCAGGCAGACTAGCGGGAGGATCTACAATGAGCAGTTCTTC. Its translation: CASRQTSGRIYNEQFF.